This entry is about one T cell receptor beta chain. Antigen unknown. Some clones are missing from TCRdb's copy, which holds only in-frame ones; the method was immunoSEQ multiplex PCR. The sample contains some 790,000 clones, 72% of which appear only once. The data originate from a study of shared clonotypes between healthy human individuals. Study-wide results and limits: Owing to a small donor count, the genetic and exposure-history diversity represented was limited. Depth of sequencing was expected to influence donor clonotype sharing. It was the non-shared clonotypes that had lower generation probabilities than clonotypes shared by all four donors. Though the depth was large, rarefaction showed that sorted-subset sequencing was incomplete.

This sequence originates from a woman aged 25 to 39 in good health. The sample consisted of memory CD4+ T cells sorted from blood. Subset: CD45RA-negative fraction.

DNA of the CDR3: TGTGCCAGCAGTCCAGCGGGCGAGGGCAATCAGCCCCAGCATTTT. Its protein product is CASSPAGEGNQPQHF. The chain joins TRBV9 to TRBJ1-5; unclear D gene. The germline V and J ends were trimmed by 5 bases and 2 bases, with 14 bases remaining between them. Germline CDR1 SGDLS, CDR2 YYNGEE. The CDR3 totals 15 residues.